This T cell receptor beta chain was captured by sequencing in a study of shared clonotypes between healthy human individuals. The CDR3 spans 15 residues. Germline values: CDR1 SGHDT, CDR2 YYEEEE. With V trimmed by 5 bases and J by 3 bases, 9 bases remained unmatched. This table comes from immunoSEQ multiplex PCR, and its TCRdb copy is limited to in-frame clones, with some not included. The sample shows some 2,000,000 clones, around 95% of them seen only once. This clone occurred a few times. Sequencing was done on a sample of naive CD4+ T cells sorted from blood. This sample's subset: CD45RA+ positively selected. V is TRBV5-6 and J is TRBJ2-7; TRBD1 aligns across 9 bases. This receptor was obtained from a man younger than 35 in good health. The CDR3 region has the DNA TGTGCCAGCAGTCTAAGGCCGGGACAGGGCTACGAGCAGTACTTC. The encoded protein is CASSLRPGQGYEQYF.